This T cell receptor beta chain was recorded in a study of immune cell composition in non-small cell lung cancer. Background on the study: Tumours were mainly lung adenocarcinoma or squamous cell carcinoma.

The normal lung sample lay at least 3 cm, and maximally far, from the tumour. Assay used: immunoSEQ multiplex PCR; TCRdb lists only in-frame clones, some missing. The sample has roughly 15,000 clones; more than 60% are singletons. The sample was also reused in another study, on CD4 T cells in lung cancer. Turning to that study: Neoantigen-specific CD4+ T-cell clones and TCRs were isolated from blood. Samples were tumor and non-adjacent lung from resected stage I-III patients. Prior treatments included platinum chemotherapy, and some patients had nivolumab or pembrolizumab.

Sequencing was carried out using non-adjacent lung tissue. The receptor's source is a human donor with non-small cell lung cancer.

This CDR3 is CASSMTGTGNTIYF. CDR3 in DNA: TGCGCCAGCAGCATGACAGGGACTGGAAACACCATATATTTT. The chain carries TRBV5-1 and TRBJ1-3, with TRBD1 matching over 7 bases. The germline CDR1 and CDR2 sequences are SGHRS and YFSETQ. V lost 4 bases to trimming and J lost 2 bases; unmatched junction nucleotides: 3. The CDR3 runs to 14 residues.